The text below deals with one TCR beta chain. The Seattle patients joined while their infection was active and were tracked longitudinally afterward. This entry belongs to a study of blood T cell repertoires in COVID-19. Study at large: Both acute and convalescent COVID-19 samples were obtained from the United States, Italy and Spain. PBMCs, B-cell-depleted T cells, or T cells provided the cDNA or gDNA that made up the material.

Authors' methods: Amplification with reference gene primers provided the estimates of nucleated cell counts. Libraries were prepared by immunoSEQ multiplex PCR; TCRdb keeps only in-frame clonotypes and omits some of them. The V and J calls and clone size come from that table; D and trimming were worked out from the DNA. The sample yields more than 150,000 clones, roughly 79% seen once. The receptor's source is a woman of 80 years or more with COVID-19, enrolled during active disease. Sequencing used peripheral blood.

The CDR3: CAAGQGVGDTQYF. For the CDR3, the DNA is TGTGCCGCCGGACAGGGGGTAGGAGATACGCAGTATTTT. This chain links TRBV5-4 with TRBJ2-3; 10 nucleotides match TRBD1. This CDR3 has 13 residues. Germline CDR1 reads SGHNT; CDR2 reads YYREEE (reference sequence). V lost 10 bases, J lost 5 bases, and 7 bases stayed unmatched.